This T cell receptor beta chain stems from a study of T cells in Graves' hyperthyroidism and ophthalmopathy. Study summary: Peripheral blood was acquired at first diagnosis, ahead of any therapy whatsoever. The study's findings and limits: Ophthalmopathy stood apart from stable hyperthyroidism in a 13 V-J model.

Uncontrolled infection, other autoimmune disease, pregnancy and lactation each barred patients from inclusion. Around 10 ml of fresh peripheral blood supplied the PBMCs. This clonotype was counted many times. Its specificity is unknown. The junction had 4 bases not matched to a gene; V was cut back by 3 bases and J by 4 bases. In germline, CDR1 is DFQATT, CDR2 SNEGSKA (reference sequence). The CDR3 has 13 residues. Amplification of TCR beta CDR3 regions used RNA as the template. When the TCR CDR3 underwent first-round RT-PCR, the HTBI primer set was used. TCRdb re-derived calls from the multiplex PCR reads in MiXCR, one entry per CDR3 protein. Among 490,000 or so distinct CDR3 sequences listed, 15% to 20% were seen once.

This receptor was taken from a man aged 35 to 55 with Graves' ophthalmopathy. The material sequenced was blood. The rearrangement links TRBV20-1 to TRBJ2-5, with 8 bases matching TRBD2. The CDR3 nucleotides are TGCAGTGCTAGTCTCCTAGCGGGAGAGACCCAGTACTTC. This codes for CSASLLAGETQYF.